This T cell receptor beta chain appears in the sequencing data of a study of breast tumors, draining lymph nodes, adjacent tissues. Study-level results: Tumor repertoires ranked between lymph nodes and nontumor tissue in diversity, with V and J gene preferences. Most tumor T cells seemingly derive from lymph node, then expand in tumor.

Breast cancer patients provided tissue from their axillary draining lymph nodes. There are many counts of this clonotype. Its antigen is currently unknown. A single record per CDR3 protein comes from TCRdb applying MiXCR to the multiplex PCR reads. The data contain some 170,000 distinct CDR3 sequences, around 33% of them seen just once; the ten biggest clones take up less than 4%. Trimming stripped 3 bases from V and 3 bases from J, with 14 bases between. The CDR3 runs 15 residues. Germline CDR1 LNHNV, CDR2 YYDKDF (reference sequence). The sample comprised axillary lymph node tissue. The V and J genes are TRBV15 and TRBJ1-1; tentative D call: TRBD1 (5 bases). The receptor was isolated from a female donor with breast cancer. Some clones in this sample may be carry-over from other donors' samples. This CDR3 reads CATSSPRGRDTEAFF. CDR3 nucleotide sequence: TGTGCCACCAGCAGTCCCCGGGGACGGGACACTGAAGCTTTCTTT.